These 31 T cell receptor beta chains originate from one sample sequenced in a study of T cell changes during pregnancy in multiple sclerosis. The protocol was immunoSEQ multiplex PCR, while the TCRdb copy is restricted to in-frame clones and leaves out a portion. Here the sample spans around 70,000 clones, about 91% being singletons. Material: peripheral blood, obtained after pregnancy. The receptors were sampled from a female donor with multiple sclerosis, enrolled in a pregnancy study.

The chain joins TRBV5-1 to TRBJ2-2, with 11 bases fitting TRBD2. CDR3 length equals 18 residues. V shed 1 base and J 3 bases; nucleotides not matched to a gene: 8. The germline CDR1 and CDR2 sequences are SGHRS and YFSETQ. In nucleotides, the CDR3 is TGCGCCAGCAGCTTGAGGCCCCTAGCGGGAGGTTACACCGGGGAGCTGTTTTTT. Translated: CASSLRPLAGGYTGELFF.

This chain links TRBV9 with TRBJ1-5; D is undetermined. V lost 2 bases and J lost 4, with 7 bases in between. Per germline, CDR1 SGDLS and CDR2 YYNGEE. The CDR3 sequence is 13 residues long. The CDR3 region has the DNA TGTGCCAGCAGCGTCGCAGGAAATCAGCCCCAGCATTTT. Translating it yields CASSVAGNQPQHF.

This clone was found a few times. The chain carries TRBV10-3 and TRBJ1-2; D is ambiguous. The CDR3 spans 12 residues. The germline gives CDR1 ENHRY, CDR2 SYGVKD. Trimming took off 0 bases at V and 6 bases at J, with 5 bases between the two ends. The CDR3, as DNA: TGTGCCATCAGTGAGTCCGGAGATGGCTACACCTTC. This gives the protein CAISESGDGYTF.

The chain recombines TRBV9 with TRBJ2-1; TRBD2 matches 8 bases. From germline, CDR1 is SGDLS and CDR2 YYNGEE. This CDR3 is 13 amino acids long. J was trimmed by 7 bases and V by 6 bases; bases with no gene match: 6. CDR3 DNA sequence: TGTGCCAGCAATCCGGGAGGGTTGAATGAGCAGTTCTTC. It specifies CASNPGGLNEQFF.

The table lists this clone with a few counts. The chain has TRBV28 and TRBJ1-3; 9 bases align to TRBD1. The CDR3 is made up of 14 amino acids. Losses at the gene ends were 10 bases for V and 5 bases for J; bases not matched to a gene: 9. Germline lookup yields CDR1 MDHEN and CDR2 SYDVKM. CDR3 nucleotides: TGTGCCACCCGAACAGGGGGCGTTCGAAACACCATATATTTT. Translated, it gives CATRTGGVRNTIYF.

This chain connects TRBV6-6 to TRBJ2-2, with 10 bases matching TRBD1. This CDR3 has 16 amino acids. In germline, CDR1 is MNHNY, CDR2 SVGAGI (reference sequence). V lost 5 bases and J lost 5; bases outside the gene matches: 8. The CDR3 coding sequence is TGTGCCAGCAGTCGACAGGGGGCGCAAAGTACCGGGGAGCTGTTTTTT. Amino acid sequence: CASSRQGAQSTGELFF.

This chain links TRBV6-5 with TRBJ2-7, with 12 bases that match TRBD2. Germline-derived CDR1 and CDR2 are MNHEY and SVGAGI. Germline trimming cut 7 bases from V and 5 bases from J; bases unmatched to any gene: 3. The CDR3 is 13 residues long. The CDR3 loop is CASTRLAGDEQYF. Here the CDR3 DNA reads TGTGCCAGCACTAGACTAGCGGGAGACGAGCAGTACTTC.

The chain links TRBV4-2 to TRBJ2-7; D is undetermined. Germline assignment: CDR1 LGHNA and CDR2 YNFKEQ. The CDR3 spans 17 residues. V dropped 3 bases and J dropped 1 base, with 19 bases sitting between them. This chain's CDR3 is CASSQYSTPFGSYEQYF. CDR3 nucleotide sequence: TGTGCCAGCAGCCAGTACTCTACTCCTTTCGGGTCCTACGAGCAGTACTTC.

The genes are TRBV30 and TRBJ1-4; no firm D call. V lost 1 base and J 8 bases, leaving 11 bases between the germline ends. The CDR3 sequence is 13 residues long. The germline gives CDR1 GTSNPN, CDR2 SVGIG (reference sequence). The DNA for the CDR3 is TGTGCCTGGAGTGGACCCGAGCGGGAAAAACTGTTTTTT. It yields the protein CAWSGPEREKLFF.

The chain combines TRBV6-5 with TRBJ1-3; no firm D call. CDR3 size: 14 residues. Germline V gene lookup returns CDR1 MNHEY and CDR2 SVGAGI. Trimming cost V 0 bases and J 4 bases, with 7 bases left between them. CDR3 in amino acids: CASSYSIVGNTIYF. CDR3 nucleotide sequence: TGTGCCAGCAGTTACTCTATTGTGGGAAACACCATATATTTT.

The chain couples TRBV2 to TRBJ1-2, with a tentative D call TRBD1 (5 bases). Germline assignment: CDR1 SNHLY and CDR2 FYNNEI. The CDR3 runs to 13 residues. V lost 1 base, J lost 8 bases, and 11 bases lay in between. The CDR3 nucleotides are TGTGCCAGCAGTGAAGGGCAGGGAAGGGGCTACACCTTC. Amino acid sequence: CASSEGQGRGYTF.

This chain joins TRBV28 and TRBJ1-2, with 9 positions matching TRBD1. This CDR3 comprises 14 residues. V was clipped by 3 bases and J by 7 bases; unmatched bases: 6. In germline, CDR1 is MDHEN, CDR2 SYDVKM. DNA of the CDR3: TGTGCCAGCAGTTTTAGGGACAGGGCAGGTGGCTACACCTTC. Translating gives CASSFRDRAGGYTF.

V gene TRBV15 combines with J gene TRBJ1-1; TRBD1 might be the D (6 bases). Looked up from germline, CDR1 is LNHNV and CDR2 is YYDKDF (reference sequence). The length of the CDR3 is 12 residues. V lost 5 bases and J lost 8, with 12 bases in between. The CDR3 region is CATSETDREAFF. The CDR3 bases are TGTGCCACCAGCGAAACTGACAGGGAAGCTTTCTTT.

This clone was found many times. The chain recombines TRBV13 with TRBJ2-3, with 7 bases lining up with TRBD2. V dropped 0 bases and J dropped 2; count of bases not matched to a gene: 8. Per the germline V gene, CDR1 is PRHDT and CDR2 is FYEKMQ (reference sequence). This CDR3 spans 17 amino acids. The CDR3, as DNA: TGTGCCAGCAGCTTAGGAGGGAGGGCCCCCCACACAGATACGCAGTATTTT. Translated, it gives CASSLGGRAPHTDTQYF.

The gene calls are TRBV28 and TRBJ1-4, with a tentative D call TRBD1 (6 bases). Germline V gene data show CDR1 as MDHEN and CDR2 as SYDVKM. The germline V and J ends were trimmed by 5 bases and 8 bases, with 18 bases remaining between them. The length of the CDR3 is 15 residues. In DNA form, the CDR3 reads TGTGCCAGCAGTCCCCGCAGGGGCCAGAGCGAAAAACTGTTTTTT. Translation gives CASSPRRGQSEKLFF.

The chain employs TRBV5-1 and TRBJ1-1, with TRBD1 matching 7 bases. CDR1 SGHRS and CDR2 YFSETQ come from the germline V gene. The CDR3 is 14 amino acids. The trim removed 7 bases at V and 1 base at J, leaving 7 bases unmatched. CDR3 loop: CASQGGTGNTEAFF. The CDR3 bases are TGCGCCAGCCAGGGGGGCACAGGGAACACTGAAGCTTTCTTT.

This chain uses TRBV19 with TRBJ1-2; 7 positions agree with TRBD1. Trimming removed 6 bases from V and 6 bases from J; junction bases left unmatched: 10. The CDR3 loop spans 14 amino acids. Germline CDR1 reads LNHDA; CDR2 reads SQIVND (reference sequence). CDR3 sequence: CASSPGQPIHGYTF. DNA of the CDR3: TGTGCCAGTAGCCCGGGACAGCCAATTCATGGCTACACCTTC.

This sequence joins TRBV6-6 and TRBJ1-1, with unresolved D. Trimming removed 1 base at V and 1 base at J, with 4 bases between. There are 13 residues in the CDR3. The germline CDR1 and CDR2 sequences are MNHNY and SVGAGI (reference sequence). In DNA, the CDR3 is TGTGCCAGCAGTTACTTCGGGAACACTGAAGCTTTCTTT. Encoded protein: CASSYFGNTEAFF.

In nucleotides, the CDR3 is TGTGCCAGTAGTATAGCGGGACTAGTCTACAATGAGCAGTTCTTC. This codes for CASSIAGLVYNEQFF. The rearrangement uses TRBV19 and TRBJ2-1; 8 bases are a match to TRBD2. Trimming removed 1 base from V and 3 bases from J; junction bases left unmatched: 2. Germline CDR1 LNHDA, CDR2 SQIVND (reference sequence). The CDR3 totals 15 residues.

The V and J genes are TRBV14 and TRBJ1-2, with D perhaps TRBD1 (5 bases). In germline, CDR1 is SGHDN, CDR2 FVKESK. The CDR3 sequence is 13 residues long. V lost 3 bases to trimming and J lost 4 bases, with 9 bases between them. The CDR3 nucleotides read TGTGCCAGCAGCCAGATTGACAGCTATGGCTACACCTTC. This translates into CASSQIDSYGYTF.

The chain uses TRBV6-1 and TRBJ1-3; 8 positions match TRBD1. Per germline, CDR1 MNHNS and CDR2 SASEGT. Germline trimming cut 3 bases from V and 4 bases from J; bases unmatched to any gene: 5. The CDR3 extends over 15 amino acids. CDR3 nucleotides: TGTGCCAGCAGTGAGGGACAGGTCGGAGGAAACACCATATATTTT. The encoded protein is CASSEGQVGGNTIYF.

The CDR3 loop is CASMEDGYEQYF. The CDR3 DNA reads as TGTGCCAGCATGGAGGACGGCTACGAGCAGTACTTC. This chain uses TRBV7-9 with TRBJ2-7; weak D call: TRBD2 (5 bases). Germline CDR1 reads SEHNR; CDR2 reads FQNEAQ (reference sequence). This CDR3 has 12 amino acids. The ends were cut back, 7 bases at V and 3 bases at J, with 10 bases in the middle. Based on the CDR3 plus reference TRBV7-9 and TRBJ2-7, the full variable domain is DTGVSQNPRHKITKRGQNVTFRCDPISEHNRLYWYRQTLGQGPEFLTYFQNEAQLEKSRLLSDRFSAERPKGSFSTLEIQRTEQGDSAMYLCASMEDGYEQYFGPGTRLTVT.

The chain carries TRBV6-1 and TRBJ2-6; no firm D call. The V gene's germline CDR1 is MNHNS and CDR2 SASEGT. The CDR3 is 13 amino acids. V was pared by 3 bases and J by 4 bases, with 4 bases between. Written as DNA, the CDR3 is TGTGCCAGCAGTGAGGCCGGGGCCAACGTCCTGACTTTC. Its protein is CASSEAGANVLTF.

This rearrangement joins TRBV6-6 to TRBJ1-5; 8 bases map to TRBD1. Trimming at V came to 4 bases and at J to 6 bases, leaving 5 bases not matched to a gene. This CDR3 has 14 residues. Germline V lookup: CDR1 MNHNY, CDR2 SVGAGI (reference sequence). The DNA for the CDR3 is TGTGCCAGCAGTTTGGACAGGGCAACTCAGCCCCAGCATTTT. The encoded protein is CASSLDRATQPQHF.

The genes are TRBV27 and TRBJ2-3, with a tentative D call TRBD2 (6 bases). The CDR3 runs 15 residues. Germline CDR1 MNHEY, CDR2 SMNVEV (reference sequence). Trimming removed 8 bases at V and 0 bases at J, with 15 bases between. Here the CDR3 reads CASLWRASSTDTQYF. The CDR3 bases are TGTGCCAGCTTATGGAGGGCCTCGAGCACAGATACGCAGTATTTT.

The genes are TRBV14 and TRBJ2-1, with 8 bases aligning to TRBD2. Germline V lookup: CDR1 SGHDN, CDR2 FVKESK. V trimming: 4 bases; J trimming: 6 bases; junction bases outside the gene matches: 8. The CDR3 is 15 amino acids. CDR3 protein: CASSPRTSFFNEQFF. The DNA for the CDR3 is TGTGCCAGCAGCCCCAGGACTAGCTTCTTCAATGAGCAGTTCTTC.

V is TRBV5-4 and J is TRBJ2-2; D may be TRBD2 (6 bases). Germline V lookup: CDR1 SGHNT, CDR2 YYREEE (reference sequence). The CDR3 has 17 residues. V was shortened by 0 bases and J by 5 bases, with 17 bases between the two germline ends. The CDR3 is CASSLASWTTGTGELFF. Here the CDR3 DNA reads TGTGCCAGCAGCTTGGCCAGCTGGACTACGGGTACCGGGGAGCTGTTTTTT.

This clone was found a few times. The J gene is TRBJ2-2, the V gene TRBV7-2; 10 nucleotides align to TRBD2. V lost 2 bases, J lost 2 bases, and 2 bases stayed unmatched. The CDR3 contains 16 residues. Germline V gene sequence: CDR1 SGHTA, CDR2 FQGNSA. Written as DNA, the CDR3 is TGTGCCAGCAGCTTACTAGCGGGAGTCAACACCGGGGAGCTGTTTTTT. Protein sequence: CASSLLAGVNTGELFF.

The V gene is TRBV30, the J gene TRBJ2-5, with D possibly TRBD2 on 7 matching bases. Looked up from germline, CDR1 is GTSNPN and CDR2 is SVGIG (reference sequence). The CDR3 has 14 amino acids. Deletions cut 4 bases from V and 1 base from J, with 13 bases between. This CDR3 reads CAWTGGQPQETQYF. The DNA for the CDR3 is TGTGCCTGGACCGGGGGGCAGCCCCAAGAGACCCAGTACTTC.

This chain uses TRBV21-1 with TRBJ1-2; the listed D gene, TRBD1, was not tested against the DNA. TRBV21-1 represents a pseudogene. There are 15 residues in the CDR3. The CDR3 nucleotides read TGTGCCAGCAGAAGACAGGCCCGGCGGGACTATGGCTACACCTTC. As protein: CASRRQARRDYGYTF.

J is TRBJ1-1 and V is TRBV19; 10 bases map to TRBD1. V lost 5 bases and J lost 10; bases outside the gene matches: 7. CDR1 is LNHDA, CDR2 SQIVND, per germline (reference sequence). The CDR3 is made up of 13 amino acids. The CDR3 region has the DNA TGTGCCAGTAGTGCCTTTGGGGACAGGGGAGCTTTCTTT. Its translation: CASSAFGDRGAFF.